This note documents a single T cell receptor (beta chain) sequence. Original processing notes: Reference gene primers were amplified, and this amplification served to estimate nucleated cell counts. Method: immunoSEQ multiplex PCR; TCRdb's copy keeps in-frame clones and lacks some. Clone size and V and J calls were adopted from that table, with D and trimming inferred from the DNA. The sample has about 68,000 clones, 75% to 90% seen once. These data belong to a study of blood T cell repertoires in COVID-19. Whole-study context: The study drew acute and convalescent COVID-19 samples from the United States, Italy and Spain. T cells, B-cell-depleted T cells, or PBMCs provided the cDNA or gDNA that served as material.

CDR3 length: 21 residues. The V and J ends lost 0 bases and 0 bases, in that order; junction bases with no gene match: 13. Germline V gene data show CDR1 as SGHTA and CDR2 as FQGTGA. V usage is TRBV7-3 and J usage is TRBJ2-3; the match to TRBD2 covers 12 bases. The source of this sequence is a man aged 25 to 40 with acute or convalescent COVID-19. The source material was peripheral blood. CDR3 sequence (DNA): TGTGCCAGCAGCTTAACGAGGGCTAGCGGGAGGGACCCGGGGAGCACAGATACGCAGTATTTT. It codes for CASSLTRASGRDPGSTDTQYF.